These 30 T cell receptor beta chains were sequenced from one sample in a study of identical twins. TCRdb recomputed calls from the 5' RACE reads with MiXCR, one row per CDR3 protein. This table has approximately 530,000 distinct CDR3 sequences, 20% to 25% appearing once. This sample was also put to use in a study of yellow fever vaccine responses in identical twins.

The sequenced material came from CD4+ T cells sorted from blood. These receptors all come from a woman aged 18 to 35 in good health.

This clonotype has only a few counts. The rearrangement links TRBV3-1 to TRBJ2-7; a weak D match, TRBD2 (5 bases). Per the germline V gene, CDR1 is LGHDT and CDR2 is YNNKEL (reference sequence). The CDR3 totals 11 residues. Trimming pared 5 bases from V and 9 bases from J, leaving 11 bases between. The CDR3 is CASSDYRGQYF. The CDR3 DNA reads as TGTGCCAGCAGCGACTACCGGGGGCAGTACTTC.

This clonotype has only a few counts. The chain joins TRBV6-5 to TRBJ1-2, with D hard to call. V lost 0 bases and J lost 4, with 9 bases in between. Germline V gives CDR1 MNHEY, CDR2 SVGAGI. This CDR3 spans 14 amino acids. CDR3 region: CASSYSGGVYGYTF. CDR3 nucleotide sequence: TGTGCCAGCAGTTACTCCGGTGGGGTCTATGGCTACACCTTC.

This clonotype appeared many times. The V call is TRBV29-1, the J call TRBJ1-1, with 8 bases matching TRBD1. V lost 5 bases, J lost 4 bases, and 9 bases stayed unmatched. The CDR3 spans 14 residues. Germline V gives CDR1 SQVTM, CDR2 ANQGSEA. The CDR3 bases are TGCAGCGTTACCCGGACAGGGTCAGCCACTGAAGCTTTCTTT. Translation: CSVTRTGSATEAFF.

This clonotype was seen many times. The CDR3 bases are TGTGCCAGCAGTTTAACTAGCGGGAGAGAGACCCAGTACTTC. Amino acid sequence: CASSLTSGRETQYF. The chain links TRBV12-3 or TRBV12-4 to TRBJ2-5, with 11 bases aligning to TRBD2. Losses at the gene ends were 2 bases for V and 4 bases for J; bases not matched to a gene: 0. This CDR3 has 14 amino acids.

The CDR3 here is CASSQGELLHQPQHF. For the CDR3, the DNA is TGTGCCAGCAGCCAAGGGGAGCTCCTCCATCAGCCCCAGCATTTT. The chain uses TRBV3-1 and TRBJ1-5; D is ambiguous. V was shortened by 1 base and J by 5 bases, with 12 bases between the two germline ends. Looked up from germline, CDR1 is LGHDT and CDR2 is YNNKEL (reference sequence). There are 15 residues in the CDR3. Complete variable domain (other parts from reference TRBV3-1 and TRBJ1-5): DTAVSQTPKYLVTQMGNDKSIKCEQNLGHDTMYWYKQDSKKFLKIMFSYNNKELIINETVPNRFSPKSPDKAHLNLHINSLELGDSAVYFCASSQGELLHQPQHFGDGTRLSIL.

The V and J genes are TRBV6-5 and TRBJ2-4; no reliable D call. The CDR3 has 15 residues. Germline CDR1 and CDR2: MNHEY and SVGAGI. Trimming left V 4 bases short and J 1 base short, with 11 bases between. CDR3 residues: CASSSTDDAKNIQYF. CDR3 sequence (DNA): TGTGCCAGCAGTTCCACAGACGACGCCAAAAACATTCAGTACTTC.

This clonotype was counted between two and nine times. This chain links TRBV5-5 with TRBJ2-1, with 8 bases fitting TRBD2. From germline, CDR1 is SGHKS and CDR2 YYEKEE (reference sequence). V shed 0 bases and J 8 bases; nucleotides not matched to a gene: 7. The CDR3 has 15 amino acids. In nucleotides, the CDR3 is TGTGCCAGCAGCTTGGGGGCTAGCGGGTCGTATGAGCAGTTCTTC. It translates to CASSLGASGSYEQFF.

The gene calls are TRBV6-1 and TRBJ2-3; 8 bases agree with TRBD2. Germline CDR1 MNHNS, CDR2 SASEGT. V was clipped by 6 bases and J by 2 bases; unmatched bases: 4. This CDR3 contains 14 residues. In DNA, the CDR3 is TGTGCCAGCAGACAACTAGCGGACACAGATACGCAGTATTTT. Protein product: CASRQLADTDTQYF.

The CDR3 is CASSLGQPQITSTDTQYF. The CDR3 coding sequence is TGTGCCAGCAGCTTGGGCCAGCCACAAATAACTAGCACAGATACGCAGTATTTT. The chain links TRBV11-1 to TRBJ2-3; no clear D. The V end lost 3 bases, the J end lost 0 bases, and 19 bases lay between the germline ends. Germline values: CDR1 SGHAT, CDR2 FQDESV (reference sequence). The CDR3 loop spans 18 amino acids.

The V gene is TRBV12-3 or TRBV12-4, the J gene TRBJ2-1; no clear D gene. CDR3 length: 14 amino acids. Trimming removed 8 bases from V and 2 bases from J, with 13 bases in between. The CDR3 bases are TGTGCCAGCGGCAAAGTGGTAACCTACAATGAGCAGTTCTTC. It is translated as CASGKVVTYNEQFF.

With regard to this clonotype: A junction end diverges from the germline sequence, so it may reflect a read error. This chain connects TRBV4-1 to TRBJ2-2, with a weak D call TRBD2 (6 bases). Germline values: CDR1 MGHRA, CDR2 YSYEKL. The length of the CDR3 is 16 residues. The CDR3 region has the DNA TGCGCCAGCAGCCAAGTATCCAGCCTAGGAGGCGGGAAGCTGTTTTTT. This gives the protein CASSQVSSLGGGKLFF.

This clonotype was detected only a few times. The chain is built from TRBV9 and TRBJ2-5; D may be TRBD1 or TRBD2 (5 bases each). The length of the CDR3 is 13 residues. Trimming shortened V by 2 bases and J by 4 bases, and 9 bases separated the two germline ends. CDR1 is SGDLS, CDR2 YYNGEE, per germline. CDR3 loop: CASSVGPSETQYF. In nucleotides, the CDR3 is TGTGCCAGCAGCGTGGGACCCTCAGAGACCCAGTACTTC. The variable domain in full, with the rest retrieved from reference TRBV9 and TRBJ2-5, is DSGVTQTPKHLITATGQRVTLRCSPRSGDLSVYWYQQSLDQGLQFLIQYYNGEERAKGNILERFSAQQFPDLHSELNLSSLELGDSALYFCASSVGPSETQYFGPGTRLLVL.

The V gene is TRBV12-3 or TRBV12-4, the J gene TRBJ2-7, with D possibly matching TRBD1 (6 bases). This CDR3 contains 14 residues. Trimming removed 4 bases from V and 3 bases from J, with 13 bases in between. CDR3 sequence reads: CASSSSGADYEQYV. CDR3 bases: TGTGCCAGCAGTTCCTCAGGGGCGGACTACGAGCAGTACGTC.

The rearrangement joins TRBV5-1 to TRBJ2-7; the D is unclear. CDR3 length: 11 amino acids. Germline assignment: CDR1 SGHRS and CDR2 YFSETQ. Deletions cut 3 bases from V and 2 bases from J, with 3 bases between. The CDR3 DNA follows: TGCGCCAGCAGCTGGACCTACGAGCAGTACGTC. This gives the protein CASSWTYEQYV.

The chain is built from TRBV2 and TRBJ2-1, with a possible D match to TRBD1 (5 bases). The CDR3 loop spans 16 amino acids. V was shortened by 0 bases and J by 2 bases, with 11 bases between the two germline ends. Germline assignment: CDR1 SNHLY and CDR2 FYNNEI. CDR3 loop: CASSEAGVGTYNEQFF. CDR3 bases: TGTGCCAGCAGTGAAGCAGGGGTTGGCACCTACAATGAGCAGTTCTTC.

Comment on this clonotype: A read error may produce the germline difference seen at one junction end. The CDR3 here is CASRQVWTLRTDTQYF. The CDR3 nucleotides read TGCGCCAGCAGACAAGTATGGACCCTCCGCACAGATACGCAGTATTTT. The chain is built from TRBV4-1 and TRBJ2-3; no clear D. The CDR3 covers 16 residues. Germline CDR1 MGHRA, CDR2 YSYEKL.

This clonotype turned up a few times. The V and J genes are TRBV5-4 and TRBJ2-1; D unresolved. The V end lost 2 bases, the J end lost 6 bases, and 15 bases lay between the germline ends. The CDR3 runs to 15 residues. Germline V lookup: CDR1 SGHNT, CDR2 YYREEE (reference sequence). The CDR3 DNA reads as TGTGCCAGCAGCTTCGTAGCAGCGCCAGCCAATGAGCAGTTCTTC. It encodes CASSFVAAPANEQFF.

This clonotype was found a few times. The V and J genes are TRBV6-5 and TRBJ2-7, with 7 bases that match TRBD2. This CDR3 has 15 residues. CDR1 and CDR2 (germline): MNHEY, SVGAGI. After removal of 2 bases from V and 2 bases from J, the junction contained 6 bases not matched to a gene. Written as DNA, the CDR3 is TGTGCCAGCAGTTACGAGGGACTACGAACCTACGAGCAGTACTTC. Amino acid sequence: CASSYEGLRTYEQYF.

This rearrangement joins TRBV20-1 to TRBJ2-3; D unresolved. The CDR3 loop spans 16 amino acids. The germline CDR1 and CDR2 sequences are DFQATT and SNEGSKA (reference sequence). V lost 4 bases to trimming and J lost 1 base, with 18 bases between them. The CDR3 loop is CSATRIRVVGTDTQYF. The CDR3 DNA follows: TGCAGTGCTACCCGAATAAGGGTTGTCGGCACAGATACGCAGTATTTT.

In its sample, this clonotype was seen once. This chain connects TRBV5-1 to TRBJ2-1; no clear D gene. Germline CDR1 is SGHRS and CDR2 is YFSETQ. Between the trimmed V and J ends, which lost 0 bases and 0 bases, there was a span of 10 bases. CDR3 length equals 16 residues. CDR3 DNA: TGCGCCAGCAGCTTGGAAGTGGTAAGCTCCTACAATGAGCAGTTCTTC. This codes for CASSLEVVSSYNEQFF.

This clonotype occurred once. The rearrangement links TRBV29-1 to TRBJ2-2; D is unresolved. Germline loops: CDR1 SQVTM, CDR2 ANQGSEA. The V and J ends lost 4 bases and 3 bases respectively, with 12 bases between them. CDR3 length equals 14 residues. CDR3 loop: CSVVFRRDTGELFF. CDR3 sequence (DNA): TGCAGCGTTGTTTTTAGGAGAGACACCGGGGAGCTGTTTTTT.

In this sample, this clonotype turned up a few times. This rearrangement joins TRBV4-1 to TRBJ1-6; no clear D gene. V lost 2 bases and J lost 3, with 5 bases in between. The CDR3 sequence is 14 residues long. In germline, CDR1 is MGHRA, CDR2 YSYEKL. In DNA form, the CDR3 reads TGCGCCAGCAGCCAAAAAGTCTATAATTCACCCCTCCACTTT. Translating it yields CASSQKVYNSPLHF.

The CDR3 loop is CASSLESRGEQFF. The CDR3 nucleotides read TGCGCCAGCAGCTTGGAGTCGCGGGGTGAGCAGTTCTTC. This rearrangement joins TRBV5-1 to TRBJ2-1, with D tentatively TRBD2 (6 bases). V dropped 0 bases and J dropped 9 bases, with 10 bases sitting between them. The CDR3 runs to 13 residues. Germline CDR1 and CDR2: SGHRS and YFSETQ.

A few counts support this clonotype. The CDR3 coding sequence is TGTGCTAGTGGTTTGTATGGGACACTGGGAGAGACCCAGTACTTC. This codes for CASGLYGTLGETQYF. This chain uses TRBV12-5 with TRBJ2-5; D is possibly TRBD1 (6 bases). CDR1 and CDR2 from the germline V gene are LGHNT and FRNRAP. This CDR3 contains 15 residues. Trimming removed 2 bases at V and 4 bases at J, with 14 bases between.

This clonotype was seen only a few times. The CDR3 DNA reads as TGTGCCAGCAGTTCAGGCGGCATTCCCCAGCCCCAGCATTTT. Translating gives CASSSGGIPQPQHF. The chain uses TRBV12-3 or TRBV12-4 and TRBJ1-5; D gene unclear. V was shortened by 4 bases and J by 7 bases, with 14 bases between the two germline ends. The CDR3 has 14 residues.

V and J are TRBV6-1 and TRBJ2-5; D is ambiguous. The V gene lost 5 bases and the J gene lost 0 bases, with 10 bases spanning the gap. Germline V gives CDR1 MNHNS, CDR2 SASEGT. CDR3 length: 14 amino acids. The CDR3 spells CASSMTDYQETQYF. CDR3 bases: TGTGCCAGCAGTATGACCGATTACCAAGAGACCCAGTACTTC.

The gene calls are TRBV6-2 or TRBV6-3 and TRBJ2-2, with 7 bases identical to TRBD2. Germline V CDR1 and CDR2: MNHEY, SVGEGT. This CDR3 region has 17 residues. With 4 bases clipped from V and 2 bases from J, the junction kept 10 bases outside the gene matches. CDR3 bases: TGTGCCAGCAGTTTACCAATTCGGGGGGTTAACACCGGGGAGCTGTTTTTT. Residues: CASSLPIRGVNTGELFF.

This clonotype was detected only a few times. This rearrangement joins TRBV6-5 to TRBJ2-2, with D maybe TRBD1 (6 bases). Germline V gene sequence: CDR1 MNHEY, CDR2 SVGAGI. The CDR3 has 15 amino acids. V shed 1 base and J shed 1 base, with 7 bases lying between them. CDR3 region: CASSYWDMNTGELFF. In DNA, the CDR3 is TGTGCCAGCAGTTACTGGGACATGAACACCGGGGAGCTGTTTTTT.

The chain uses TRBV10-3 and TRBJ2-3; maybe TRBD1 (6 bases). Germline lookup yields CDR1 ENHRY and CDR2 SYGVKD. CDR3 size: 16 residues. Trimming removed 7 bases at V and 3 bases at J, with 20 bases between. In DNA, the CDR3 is TGTGCCATCAAGGGAAGGGGAGAACAGGGTACAGATACGCAGTATTTT. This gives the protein CAIKGRGEQGTDTQYF.

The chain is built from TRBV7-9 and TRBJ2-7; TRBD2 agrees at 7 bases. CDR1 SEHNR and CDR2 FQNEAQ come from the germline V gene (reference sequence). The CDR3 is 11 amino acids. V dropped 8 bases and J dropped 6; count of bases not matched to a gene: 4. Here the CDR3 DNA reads TGTGCCAGCCGAGGGACTACCGAGCAGTACTTC. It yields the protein CASRGTTEQYF.